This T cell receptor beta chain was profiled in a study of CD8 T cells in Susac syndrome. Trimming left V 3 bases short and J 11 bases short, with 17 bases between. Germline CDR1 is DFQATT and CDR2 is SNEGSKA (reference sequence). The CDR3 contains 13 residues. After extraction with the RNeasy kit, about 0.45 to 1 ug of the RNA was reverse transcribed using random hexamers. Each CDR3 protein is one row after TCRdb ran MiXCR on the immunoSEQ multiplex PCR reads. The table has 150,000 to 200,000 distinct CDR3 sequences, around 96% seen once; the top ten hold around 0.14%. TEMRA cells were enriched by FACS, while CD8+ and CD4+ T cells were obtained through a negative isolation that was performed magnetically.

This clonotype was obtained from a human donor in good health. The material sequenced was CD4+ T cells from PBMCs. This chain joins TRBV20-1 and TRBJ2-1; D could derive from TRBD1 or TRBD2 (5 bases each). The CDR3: CSARGDKGRQQFF. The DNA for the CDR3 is TGCAGTGCTAGGGGGGATAAGGGGCGGCAGCAGTTCTTC.